These 24 T cell receptor beta chains came from one sample sequenced in a study of cytomegalovirus exposure and HLA in healthy donors. Vbeta (60) and Jbeta (13) primers were used in the PCR. Sequencing used immunoSEQ multiplex PCR; TCRdb keeps in-frame clones, though not all of them. The sample has about 110,000 clones, 65% to 90% seen once; the top ten hold about 1.6%. What was sequenced was PBMCs. Receptor source: a man aged 50-59 years in good health and CMV-seronegative.

This clone showed up just once. The chain is built from TRBV18 and TRBJ1-5; TRBD1 matches 10 bases. The CDR3 contains 16 residues. Trimming at V came to 3 bases and at J to 3 bases, leaving 5 bases not matched to a gene. Germline V gene sequence: CDR1 KGHSH, CDR2 LQKENI. The CDR3: CASSPGGQGLNQPQHF. For the CDR3, the DNA is TGTGCCAGCTCACCTGGGGGACAGGGGCTCAATCAGCCCCAGCATTTT.

This chain uses TRBV10-2 with TRBJ1-5; D is possibly TRBD1 (5 bases). This CDR3 is 16 amino acids long. Trimming pared 0 bases from V and 5 bases from J, leaving 14 bases between. Per the germline V gene, CDR1 is WSHSY and CDR2 is SAAADI. The CDR3 region is CASSESWQGFYQPQHF. As DNA, the CDR3 is TGCGCCAGCAGTGAGTCGTGGCAGGGCTTCTATCAGCCCCAGCATTTT.

V is TRBV5-1 and J is TRBJ1-2, with 10 bases identical to TRBD1. Germline values: CDR1 SGHRS, CDR2 YFSETQ. J lost 5 bases, V lost 3 bases, and 7 bases had no gene match. There are 15 residues in the CDR3. As DNA, the CDR3 is TGCGCCAGCAGCTCCGGGACAGGGGCCGGGTATGGCTACACCTTC. It is translated as CASSSGTGAGYGYTF.

The chain is built from TRBV4-3 and TRBJ2-4; maybe TRBD1 (5 bases). V lost 0 bases and J lost 0, with 18 bases in between. The CDR3 is made up of 19 amino acids. Germline values: CDR1 LGHNA, CDR2 YSLEER. DNA for the CDR3: TGCGCCAGCAGCCAAGAAATGGGGCAGCTGCCGTTAGCCAAAAACATTCAGTACTTC. Its protein product is CASSQEMGQLPLAKNIQYF.

The V call is TRBV6-6, the J call TRBJ1-6; 8 bases agree with TRBD1. Trimming removed 0 bases from V and 10 bases from J; junction bases left unmatched: 5. The CDR3 consists of 15 residues. Per germline, CDR1 MNHNY and CDR2 SVGAGI (reference sequence). The CDR3 nucleotides read TGTGCCAGCAGTTACTCGTCAGGGGGCCAATCACCCCTCCACTTT. It encodes CASSYSSGGQSPLHF.

This chain uses TRBV7-2 with TRBJ2-7; D may be TRBD1 (6 bases). Germline V gene sequence: CDR1 SGHTA, CDR2 FQGNSA. The CDR3 extends over 14 amino acids. Trimming shortened V by 6 bases and J by 1 base, and 13 bases separated the two germline ends. In nucleotides, the CDR3 is TGTGCCAGCAGACGAGCGGACAGATCCTACGAGCAGTACTTC. This gives the protein CASRRADRSYEQYF.

This clone was seen just once. The genes are TRBV5-6 and TRBJ2-1; D gene unclear. Germline V gene data show CDR1 as SGHDT and CDR2 as YYEEEE. The V end lost 0 bases, the J end lost 8 bases, and 3 bases lay between the germline ends. This CDR3 comprises 11 residues. The CDR3 sequence is CASSLDYEQFF. In DNA, the CDR3 is TGTGCCAGCAGCTTGGACTATGAGCAGTTCTTC.

The chain combines TRBV28 with TRBJ1-5; possibly TRBD1 for D (5 bases). Trimming removed 1 base from V and 5 bases from J, with 9 bases in between. There are 14 residues in the CDR3. In germline, CDR1 is MDHEN, CDR2 SYDVKM. The CDR3 sequence is CASSLLGGYQPQHF. CDR3 nucleotides: TGTGCCAGCAGTTTATTGGGGGGGTATCAGCCCCAGCATTTT.

The V gene is TRBV5-6, the J gene TRBJ1-1; perhaps TRBD1 as D (6 bases). Germline CDR1 is SGHDT and CDR2 is YYEEEE. This CDR3 has 16 amino acids. The ends were cut back, 0 bases at V and 6 bases at J, with 18 bases in the middle. The CDR3 DNA reads as TGTGCCAGCAGCTTGGGAATAGGTCGACAGGCCCCTGAAGCTTTCTTT. Protein: CASSLGIGRQAPEAFF.

The chain uses TRBV28 and TRBJ2-2; D is possibly TRBD2 (6 bases). Between the trimmed V and J ends, which lost 6 bases and 3 bases, there was a span of 14 bases. Germline V gives CDR1 MDHEN, CDR2 SYDVKM. The CDR3 sequence is 15 residues long. The CDR3 sequence is CASRGRGLDTGELFF. The DNA of the CDR3 is TGTGCCAGCAGGGGGCGGGGCCTTGACACCGGGGAGCTGTTTTTT.

CDR3 loop: CASSDRGYQETQYF. DNA for the CDR3: TGTGCCAGCTCTGACAGGGGTTACCAAGAGACCCAGTACTTC. The chain combines TRBV5-4 with TRBJ2-5; 8 nucleotides match TRBD1. From germline, CDR1 is SGHNT and CDR2 YYREEE (reference sequence). J gave up 0 bases and V 7 bases, and 5 bases lay outside the gene matches. This CDR3 spans 14 amino acids.

V and J are TRBV10-3 and TRBJ2-7, with 8 positions matching TRBD1. From germline, CDR1 is ENHRY and CDR2 SYGVKD. V dropped 6 bases and J dropped 2; count of bases not matched to a gene: 9. CDR3 length: 15 residues. The CDR3 bases are TGTGCCATCAGATCCGGGACAGGTAATCCCTACGAGCAGTACTTC. Translating gives CAIRSGTGNPYEQYF.

The chain couples TRBV18 to TRBJ2-2, with D tentatively TRBD2 (5 bases). The germline V and J ends were trimmed by 3 bases and 5 bases, with 13 bases remaining between them. Germline CDR1 reads KGHSH; CDR2 reads LQKENI. CDR3 length: 15 residues. Written as DNA, the CDR3 is TGTGCCAGCTCACCGACGGGGTTCGAAACCGGGGAGCTGTTTTTT. It specifies CASSPTGFETGELFF.

This clone was recorded once. J is TRBJ2-3 and V is TRBV7-2; 10 bases are shared with TRBD2. Germline V lookup: CDR1 SGHTA, CDR2 FQGNSA. The CDR3 is 15 residues long. V lost 5 bases to trimming and J lost 4 bases; unmatched junction nucleotides: 6. As DNA, the CDR3 is TGTGCCAGCAGCCCCCAGCGGGGGGGGTCAGATACGCAGTATTTT. Encoded protein: CASSPQRGGSDTQYF.

The V call is TRBV6-1, the J call TRBJ2-5; 9 nucleotides match TRBD2. CDR1 MNHNS and CDR2 SASEGT come from the germline V gene. CDR3 length: 14 residues. V shed 9 bases and J 5 bases; nucleotides not matched to a gene: 10. The CDR3 DNA is TGTGCCAGTTTTGAAGCGGGGGGCGAGGAGACCCAGTACTTC. Encoded protein: CASFEAGGEETQYF.

The chain recombines TRBV18 with TRBJ2-7; D possibly corresponds to TRBD1 (5 bases). Per germline, CDR1 KGHSH and CDR2 LQKENI. V gave up 3 bases and J gave up 4 bases, with 10 bases separating them. The CDR3 is made up of 13 amino acids. The CDR3 sequence is CASSPAGLYEQYF. The CDR3 bases are TGTGCCAGCTCACCTGCAGGGTTGTACGAGCAGTACTTC.

In DNA form, the CDR3 reads TGTGCCAGCAGCGGTGTCGGGACAGGCGAGCAGTACTTC. It codes for CASSGVGTGEQYF. This rearrangement joins TRBV6-1 to TRBJ2-7, with 8 bases that match TRBD1. With 6 bases clipped from V and 6 bases from J, the junction kept 7 bases outside the gene matches. This CDR3 contains 13 residues. Germline loops: CDR1 MNHNS, CDR2 SASEGT.

The chain carries TRBV7-9 and TRBJ1-5, with 7 bases matching TRBD1. V was clipped by 5 bases and J by 11 bases; unmatched bases: 12. Germline assignment: CDR1 SEHNR and CDR2 FQNEAQ (reference sequence). This CDR3 has 14 residues. CDR3 sequence (DNA): TGTGCCAGCAGCGGCACAGGGGTCCCCTGGGCCCAGCATTTT. This encodes CASSGTGVPWAQHF.

The J gene is TRBJ2-2, the V gene TRBV4-2, with 14 bases matching TRBD2. The J segment lost 6 bases and the V segment lost 5 bases, leaving 5 bases of the junction unmatched. CDR1 and CDR2 (germline): LGHNA, YNFKEQ. There are 16 residues in the CDR3. The chain's CDR3 is CASSFQTSGGAGELFF. For the CDR3, the DNA is TGTGCCAGCAGCTTTCAGACTAGCGGGGGGGCCGGGGAGCTGTTTTTT.

The chain uses TRBV7-9 and TRBJ2-1, with 9 bases identical to TRBD1. This CDR3 region has 18 residues. Trimming took 3 bases from V and 9 from J; bases not matched to a gene: 18. Germline V lookup: CDR1 SEHNR, CDR2 FQNEAQ (reference sequence). In DNA, the CDR3 is TGTGCCAGCAGCTTCCGGGACAGGGTGATTCAACGACCGTCTGAGCAGTTCTTC. It translates to CASSFRDRVIQRPSEQFF. The whole variable domain, filled in from reference TRBV7-9 and TRBJ2-1, reads DTGVSQNPRHKITKRGQNVTFRCDPISEHNRLYWYRQTLGQGPEFLTYFQNEAQLEKSRLLSDRFSAERPKGSFSTLEIQRTEQGDSAMYLCASSFRDRVIQRPSEQFFGPGTRLTVL.

The CDR3, as DNA: TGCGCCAGCTGTATTAAAGGGGGTACGGCAGATACGCAGTATTTT. Translating gives CASCIKGGTADTQYF. The chain uses TRBV10-2 and TRBJ2-3; D might be TRBD1 (6 bases). The V and J ends lost 8 bases and 4 bases respectively, with 19 bases between them. The CDR3 runs 15 residues. Germline V gene sequence: CDR1 WSHSY, CDR2 SAAADI.

In this sample, this clone turned up a few times. The gene calls are TRBV7-9 and TRBJ2-3, with D perhaps TRBD1 (6 bases). The CDR3 is 13 amino acids. Germline V gene sequence: CDR1 SEHNR, CDR2 FQNEAQ (reference sequence). V was trimmed by 6 bases and J by 3 bases, leaving 10 bases between them. The CDR3 loop is CASRTGPTDTQYF. The CDR3 DNA reads as TGTGCCAGCAGAACAGGGCCAACAGATACGCAGTATTTT.

The chain joins TRBV6-1 to TRBJ1-1, with D unclear. Looked up from germline, CDR1 is MNHNS and CDR2 is SASEGT. Trimming removed 7 bases from V and 5 bases from J, with 11 bases in between. The CDR3 consists of 12 residues. This CDR3 reads CASTFPGTEAFF. In nucleotides, the CDR3 is TGTGCCAGCACTTTTCCGGGAACTGAAGCTTTCTTT.

The chain employs TRBV18 and TRBJ2-3; D is unclear. V was cut by 1 base and J by 1 base, with 9 bases left in between. This CDR3 spans 15 amino acids. Looked up from germline, CDR1 is KGHSH and CDR2 is LQKENI. In DNA form, the CDR3 reads TGTGCCAGCTCACCACGGTCAGTGGGCACAGATACGCAGTATTTT. Its translation: CASSPRSVGTDTQYF.